This is a list of T cell receptor beta chains from one sample in a study of blood T cell repertoires in COVID-19. Some clones are missing from TCRdb's copy, which holds only in-frame ones; the method was immunoSEQ multiplex PCR. The sample has roughly 120,000 clones, 75% to 90% seen once; the top ten hold 1.5% to 2%. Sample: peripheral blood. These receptors were taken from a man between 65 and 80 years old with acute or convalescent COVID-19. Each CDR3 is given with its conserved first and last residue. A D gene is named only where the DNA matches it firmly. Part of the rows lack a size; the others show once, few, many or a class for expanded clones.

clone_size,d_call,cdr3_length,j_call,v_call,cdr3_aa,cdr3_nt
NA,NA,16,TRBJ2-3,TRBV9,CASSVEAGWNTDTQYF,TGTGCCAGCAGCGTAGAGGCAGGGTGGAACACAGATACGCAGTATTTT
NA,TRBD1,17,TRBJ1-3,TRBV20-1,CSASRTGRLISGNTIYF,TGCAGTGCTAGTAGGACAGGAAGATTGATCTCTGGAAACACCATATATTTT
NA,NA,16,TRBJ1-3,TRBV3-1/TRBV3-2,CASSQETNPSGNTIYF,TGTGCCAGCAGCCAAGAAACAAACCCCTCTGGAAACACCATATATTTT
once,TRBD1,14,TRBJ2-5,TRBV5-8,CASSLSGQGETQYF,TGTGCCAGCAGCTTGTCCGGACAGGGAGAGACCCAGTACTTC
once,TRBD1,13,TRBJ1-1,TRBV12-3/TRBV12-4,CASSRGQGTEAFF,TGTGCCAGCAGCAGAGGACAGGGAACTGAAGCTTTCTTT
NA,NA,13,TRBJ2-3,TRBV9,CASSDSYTDTQYF,TGTGCCAGCAGCGACAGTTACACAGATACGCAGTATTTT
NA,NA,14,TRBJ1-4,TRBV7-9,CASSLEGGGEKLFF,TGTGCCAGCAGCTTAGAAGGCGGCGGAGAAAAACTGTTTTTT
NA,TRBD1,13,TRBJ1-1,TRBV2,CASRWDRETEAFF,TGTGCCAGCAGATGGGACAGGGAGACTGAAGCTTTCTTT
NA,TRBD1,13,TRBJ2-2,TRBV12-3/TRBV12-4,CAIEGAPTGELFF,TGTGCCATAGAGGGGGCCCCCACCGGGGAGCTGTTTTTT
NA,NA,15,TRBJ2-1,TRBV12-1,CASSSLAGVYNEQFF,TGTGCCAGCAGCTCCCTAGCGGGGGTCTACAATGAGCAGTTCTTC
NA,TRBD1,15,TRBJ2-2,TRBV5-8,CASSRGTAATGELFF,TGTGCCAGCAGCCGAGGGACAGCAGCAACCGGGGAGCTGTTTTTT
NA,TRBD2,15,TRBJ2-7,TRBV7-9,CASSQAGLAGGLPYF,TGTGCCAGCAGCCAGGCGGGACTAGCGGGGGGGCTGCCGTACTTC
NA,NA,14,TRBJ1-6,TRBV5-1,CASRNRYDNSPLHF,TGCGCCAGCAGGAACAGGTACGATAATTCACCCCTCCACTTT
few,NA,14,TRBJ2-7,TRBV3-1/TRBV3-2,CASTHGTGDGEQYF,TGTGCCAGTACTCACGGGACGGGGGATGGCGAGCAGTACTTC
few,TRBD1,14,TRBJ1-1,TRBV19,CASSISMDRGGAFF,TGTGCCAGTAGTATAAGTATGGACAGGGGTGGAGCTTTCTTT
NA,TRBD2,16,TRBJ2-3,TRBV9,CASSAGGAGVGDTQYF,TGTGCCAGCAGCGCCGGGGGAGCGGGGGTTGGAGATACGCAGTATTTT
NA,TRBD2,16,TRBJ2-2,TRBV7-6,CASSLTSGGYTGELFF,TGTGCCAGCAGCTTAACCAGCGGGGGGTACACCGGGGAGCTGTTTTTT
NA,NA,14,TRBJ1-5,TRBV10-2,CASSESGRDQPQHF,TGCGCCAGCAGTGAGTCGGGGAGGGATCAGCCCCAGCATTTT
NA,NA,15,TRBJ1-2,TRBV7-2,CASSLALAQYYGYTF,TGTGCCAGCAGCTTAGCGCTGGCACAGTACTATGGCTACACCTTC
NA,NA,14,TRBJ2-2,TRBV19,CASNPGTNTGELFF,TGTGCCAGTAACCCAGGGACAAACACCGGGGAGCTGTTTTTT
NA,NA,14,TRBJ1-1,TRBV5-1,CASSLTGHSTEAFF,TGCGCCAGCAGCTTGACAGGGCACTCCACTGAAGCTTTCTTT
NA,TRBD1,16,TRBJ1-6,TRBV6-5,CASSYSTQGANSPLHF,TGTGCCAGCAGTTACTCGACACAGGGGGCTAATTCACCCCTCCACTTT
NA,NA,15,TRBJ1-3,TRBV15,CATSRTGNSGNTIYF,TGTGCCACCAGCAGAACAGGGAACTCTGGAAACACCATATATTTT
NA,NA,13,TRBJ1-5,TRBV2,CASSEMRAQPQHF,TGTGCCAGCAGTGAGATGCGGGCGCAGCCCCAGCATTTT
NA,NA,16,TRBJ1-2,TRBV28,CASSLFPSQAPYGYTF,TGTGCCAGCAGTTTATTCCCCTCACAGGCCCCCTATGGCTACACCTTC
NA,NA,11,TRBJ1-2,TRBV29-1,CSAGGNYGYTF,TGCAGCGCCGGGGGTAACTATGGCTACACCTTC
NA,NA,15,TRBJ2-7,TRBV2,CASSVDMSGSYEQYF,TGTGCCAGCAGTGTCGACATGTCGGGATCCTACGAGCAGTACTTC
NA,TRBD2,18,TRBJ2-3,TRBV24-1,CATSEPRLAGTNTDTQYF,TGTGCCACCAGTGAGCCGCGACTAGCGGGGACGAACACAGATACGCAGTATTTT
few,NA,14,TRBJ1-3,TRBV5-8,CASRYSGSGNTIYF,TGTGCCAGCCGCTATTCAGGATCTGGAAACACCATATATTTT
NA,NA,13,TRBJ1-3,TRBV5-5,CASSRGQGNTIYF,TGTGCCAGCAGCCGGGGACAAGGAAACACCATATATTTT
NA,TRBD1,14,TRBJ2-5,TRBV19,CASSVGTVEETQYF,TGTGCCAGTAGTGTCGGGACAGTTGAAGAGACCCAGTACTTC
NA,NA,15,TRBJ2-5,TRBV24-1,CATSDLSGVPETQYF,TGTGCCACCAGTGATCTCTCCGGGGTCCCGGAGACCCAGTACTTC
NA,NA,15,TRBJ2-1,TRBV30,CAWSVRELDYNEQFF,TGTGCCTGGAGTGTACGAGAATTAGACTACAATGAGCAGTTCTTC
NA,NA,15,TRBJ1-6,TRBV7-8,CASSLETASGSPLHF,TGTGCCAGCAGCTTAGAAACAGCCAGCGGTTCACCCCTCCACTTT
NA,NA,16,TRBJ1-6,TRBV6-5,CASSYSPLSENSPLHF,TGTGCCAGCAGTTACTCGCCCTTGAGTGAGAATTCACCCCTCCACTTT
once,TRBD2,14,TRBJ2-4,TRBV28,CASSREGTGGIQYF,TGTGCCAGCAGTAGGGAGGGGACGGGGGGCATTCAGTACTTC
NA,TRBD2,14,TRBJ2-7,TRBV27,CASSDPGLAYEQYF,TGTGCCAGCAGTGATCCGGGACTAGCGTACGAGCAGTACTTC
many,NA,15,TRBJ2-3,TRBV5-1,CASSLSDTLTDTQYF,TGCGCCAGCAGCTTGTCCGACACTCTCACAGATACGCAGTATTTT
NA,TRBD1,15,TRBJ2-7,TRBV5-1,CASSYGTGNSYEQYF,TGCGCCAGCAGCTACGGGACAGGGAATTCCTACGAGCAGTACTTC
NA,NA,12,TRBJ1-2,TRBV9,CASTTVRYGYTF,TGTGCCAGCACCACCGTGCGCTATGGCTACACCTTC
NA,TRBD1,14,TRBJ1-1,TRBV11-2,CASSKGQRNTEAFF,TGTGCCAGCAGCAAGGGACAGAGGAACACTGAAGCTTTCTTT
NA,TRBD1,13,TRBJ1-2,TRBV10-3,CAIRLTGAEGYTF,TGTGCCATCAGACTCACAGGGGCGGAAGGCTACACCTTC
NA,NA,13,TRBJ1-2,TRBV6-5,CASSPGTSRGYTF,TGTGCCAGCAGCCCCGGGACTTCGAGGGGCTACACCTTC
NA,TRBD1,15,TRBJ2-1,TRBV6-5,CASRNPGTGNNEQFF,TGTGCCAGCAGGAACCCCGGGACAGGCAACAATGAGCAGTTCTTC
few,NA,13,TRBJ1-2,TRBV6-5,CASRGQVNYGYTF,TGTGCCAGCCGAGGGCAGGTTAACTATGGCTACACCTTC